This TCR beta chain was captured by sequencing in a study of OX40 agonist ivuxolimab in advanced cancers. TCRdb's table, derived via immunoSEQ multiplex PCR, lists solely in-frame clones and lacks some. The table includes roughly 37,000 clones, around two thirds detected once. The clonotype comes from an adult with an advanced solid tumor such as melanoma, head and neck, liver or kidney cancer. The sample consisted of CD4+ or CD8+ T cells sorted from blood, taken in a trial of the OX40 agonist ivuxolimab.

The CDR3 region is CASSLTGTGRGRRFF. The DNA for the CDR3 is TGTGCCAGCAGTTTGACCGGGACAGGGAGGGGTAGGCGGTTCTTC. V usage is TRBV27 and J usage is TRBJ2-1, with 9 bases aligning to TRBD1. This CDR3 has 15 amino acids. From germline, CDR1 is MNHEY and CDR2 SMNVEV (reference sequence). With 3 bases clipped from V and 15 bases from J, the junction kept 15 bases outside the gene matches.